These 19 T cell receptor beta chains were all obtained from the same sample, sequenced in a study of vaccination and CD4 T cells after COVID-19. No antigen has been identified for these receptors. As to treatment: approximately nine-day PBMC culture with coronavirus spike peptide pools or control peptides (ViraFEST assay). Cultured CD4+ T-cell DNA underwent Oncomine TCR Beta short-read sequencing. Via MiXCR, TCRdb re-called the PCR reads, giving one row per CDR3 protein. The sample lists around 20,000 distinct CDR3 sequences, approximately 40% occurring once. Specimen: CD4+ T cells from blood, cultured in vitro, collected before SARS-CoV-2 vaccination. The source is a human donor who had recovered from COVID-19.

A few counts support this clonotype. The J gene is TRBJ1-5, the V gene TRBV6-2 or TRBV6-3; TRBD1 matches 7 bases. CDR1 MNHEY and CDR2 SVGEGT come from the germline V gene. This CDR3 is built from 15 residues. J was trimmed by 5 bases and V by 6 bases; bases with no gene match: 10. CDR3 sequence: CASSYRQGVDQPQHF. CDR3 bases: TGTGCCAGCAGCTATCGACAGGGTGTCGATCAGCCCCAGCATTTT.

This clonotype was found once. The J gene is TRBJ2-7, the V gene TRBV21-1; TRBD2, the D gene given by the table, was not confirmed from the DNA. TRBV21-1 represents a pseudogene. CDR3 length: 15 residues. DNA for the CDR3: TGTGCCAGCAGCAAAGGCGGGGTAGAGGCCTACGAGCAGTACTTC. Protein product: CASSKGGVEAYEQYF.

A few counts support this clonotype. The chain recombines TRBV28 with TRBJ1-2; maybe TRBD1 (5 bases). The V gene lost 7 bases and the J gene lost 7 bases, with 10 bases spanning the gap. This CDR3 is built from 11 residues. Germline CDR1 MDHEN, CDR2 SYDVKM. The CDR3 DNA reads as TGTGCCAGCACCGGGACCTCTGGCTACACCTTC. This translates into CASTGTSGYTF.

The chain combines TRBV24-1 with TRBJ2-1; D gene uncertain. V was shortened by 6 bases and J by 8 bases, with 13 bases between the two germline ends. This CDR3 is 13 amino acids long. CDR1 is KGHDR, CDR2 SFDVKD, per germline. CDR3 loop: CATSSRNGDEQFF. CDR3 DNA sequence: TGTGCCACCAGTTCCAGAAACGGCGATGAGCAGTTCTTC.

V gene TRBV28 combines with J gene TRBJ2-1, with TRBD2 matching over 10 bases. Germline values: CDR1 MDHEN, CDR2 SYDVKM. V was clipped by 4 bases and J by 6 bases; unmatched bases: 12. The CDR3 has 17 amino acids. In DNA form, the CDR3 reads TGTGCCAGCAGTTCCCCTAAAGCGGGAGGGCCTGTCAATGAGCAGTTCTTC. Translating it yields CASSSPKAGGPVNEQFF.

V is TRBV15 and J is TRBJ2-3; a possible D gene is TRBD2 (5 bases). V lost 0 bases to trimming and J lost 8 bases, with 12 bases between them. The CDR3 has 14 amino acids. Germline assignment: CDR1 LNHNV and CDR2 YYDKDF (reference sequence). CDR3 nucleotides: TGTGCCACCAGCAGAGATCAAATCGCGGGTACGCAGTATTTT. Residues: CATSRDQIAGTQYF. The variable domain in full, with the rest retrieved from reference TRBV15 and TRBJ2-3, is DAMVIQNPRYQVTQFGKPVTLSCSQTLNHNVMYWYQQKSSQAPKLLFHYYDKDFNNEADTPDNFQSRRPNTSFCFLDIRSPGLGDTAMYLCATSRDQIAGTQYFGPGTRLTVL.

CDR3: CSVERGLSNGYTF. CDR3 bases: TGCAGCGTTGAAAGGGGGCTGAGTAATGGCTACACCTTC. V usage is TRBV29-1 and J usage is TRBJ1-2; 7 nucleotides match TRBD1. The CDR3 is 13 residues long. The V and J ends lost 2 bases and 6 bases, in that order; junction bases with no gene match: 6. Germline CDR1 is SQVTM and CDR2 is ANQGSEA.

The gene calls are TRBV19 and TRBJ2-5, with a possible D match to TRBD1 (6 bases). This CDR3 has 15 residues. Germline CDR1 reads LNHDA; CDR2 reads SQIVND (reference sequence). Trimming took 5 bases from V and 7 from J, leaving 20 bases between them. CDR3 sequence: CASSPDSPPRGTQYF. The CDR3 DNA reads TGTGCCAGTAGTCCGGACAGCCCACCGAGGGGGACCCAGTACTTC.

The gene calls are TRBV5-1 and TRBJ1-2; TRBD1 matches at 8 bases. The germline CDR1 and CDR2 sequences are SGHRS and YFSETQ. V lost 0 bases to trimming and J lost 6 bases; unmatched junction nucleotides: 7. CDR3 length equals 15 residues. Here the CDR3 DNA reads TGCGCCAGCAGCTTGGGACGGACAGGGAACGATGGCTACACCTTC. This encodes CASSLGRTGNDGYTF.

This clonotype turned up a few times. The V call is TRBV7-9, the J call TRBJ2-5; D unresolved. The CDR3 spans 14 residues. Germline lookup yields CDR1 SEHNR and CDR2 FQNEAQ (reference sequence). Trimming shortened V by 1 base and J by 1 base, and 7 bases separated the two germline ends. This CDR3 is CASSLDLGQETQYF. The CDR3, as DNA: TGTGCCAGCAGCTTAGATTTGGGCCAAGAGACCCAGTACTTC.

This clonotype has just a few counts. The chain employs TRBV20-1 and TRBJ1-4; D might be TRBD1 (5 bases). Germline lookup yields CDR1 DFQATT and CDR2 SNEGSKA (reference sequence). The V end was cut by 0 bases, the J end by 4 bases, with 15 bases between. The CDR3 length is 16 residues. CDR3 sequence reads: CSARDPGLASNEKLFF. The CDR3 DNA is TGCAGTGCTAGAGACCCGGGACTAGCAAGTAATGAAAAACTGTTTTTT.

CDR3 DNA sequence: TGTGCCAGCAGTGAAGTCGGGACTGAAGCTTTCTTT. Translation: CASSEVGTEAFF. The V gene is TRBV6-1, the J gene TRBJ1-1; no reliable D call. The CDR3 has 12 amino acids. V lost 1 base and J lost 5, with 5 bases in between. Germline CDR1 and CDR2: MNHNS and SASEGT.

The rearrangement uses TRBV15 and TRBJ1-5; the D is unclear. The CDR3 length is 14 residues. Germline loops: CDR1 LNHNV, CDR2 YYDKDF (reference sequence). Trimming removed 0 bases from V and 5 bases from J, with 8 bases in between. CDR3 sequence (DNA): TGTGCCACCAGCAGAGAGGTATCTGATCAGCCCCAGCATTTT. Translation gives CATSREVSDQPQHF.

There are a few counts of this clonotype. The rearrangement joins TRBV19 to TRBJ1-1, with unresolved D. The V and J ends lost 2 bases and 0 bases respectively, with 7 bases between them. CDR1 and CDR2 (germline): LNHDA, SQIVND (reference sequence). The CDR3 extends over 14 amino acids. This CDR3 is CASSIPGMNTEAFF. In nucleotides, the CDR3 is TGTGCCAGTAGTATACCGGGGATGAACACTGAAGCTTTCTTT.

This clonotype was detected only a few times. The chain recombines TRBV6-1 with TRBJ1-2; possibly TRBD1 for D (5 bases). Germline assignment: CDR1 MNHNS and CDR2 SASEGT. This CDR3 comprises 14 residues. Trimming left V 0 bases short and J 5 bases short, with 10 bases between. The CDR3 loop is CASSEAGDPYGYTF. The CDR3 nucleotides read TGTGCCAGCAGTGAAGCCGGGGACCCATATGGCTACACCTTC.

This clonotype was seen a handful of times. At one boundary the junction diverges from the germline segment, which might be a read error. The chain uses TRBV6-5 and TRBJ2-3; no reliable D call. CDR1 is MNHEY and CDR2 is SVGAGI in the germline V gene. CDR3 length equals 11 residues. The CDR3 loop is CASSYLDTQYF. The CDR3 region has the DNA TGTGCCAGCAGCTACTTAGATACGCAGTATTTT.

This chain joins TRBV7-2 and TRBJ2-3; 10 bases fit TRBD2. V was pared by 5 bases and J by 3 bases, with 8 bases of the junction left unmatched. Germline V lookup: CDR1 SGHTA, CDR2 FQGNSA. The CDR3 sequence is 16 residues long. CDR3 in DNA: TGTGCCAGCAGCGCCGTAGCGGGGGGCAGGACAGATACGCAGTATTTT. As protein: CASSAVAGGRTDTQYF.

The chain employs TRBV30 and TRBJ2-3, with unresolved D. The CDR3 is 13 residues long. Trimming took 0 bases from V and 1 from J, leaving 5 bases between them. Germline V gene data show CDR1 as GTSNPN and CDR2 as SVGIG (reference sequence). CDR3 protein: CAWSVRGTDTQYF. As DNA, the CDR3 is TGTGCCTGGAGTGTACGTGGCACAGATACGCAGTATTTT.

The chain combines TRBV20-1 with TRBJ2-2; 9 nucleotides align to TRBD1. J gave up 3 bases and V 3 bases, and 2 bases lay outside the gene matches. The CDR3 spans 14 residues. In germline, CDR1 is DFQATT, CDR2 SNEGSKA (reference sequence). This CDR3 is CSARGDRDTGELFF. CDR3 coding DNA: TGCAGTGCTAGGGGGGACAGGGACACCGGGGAGCTGTTTTTT.